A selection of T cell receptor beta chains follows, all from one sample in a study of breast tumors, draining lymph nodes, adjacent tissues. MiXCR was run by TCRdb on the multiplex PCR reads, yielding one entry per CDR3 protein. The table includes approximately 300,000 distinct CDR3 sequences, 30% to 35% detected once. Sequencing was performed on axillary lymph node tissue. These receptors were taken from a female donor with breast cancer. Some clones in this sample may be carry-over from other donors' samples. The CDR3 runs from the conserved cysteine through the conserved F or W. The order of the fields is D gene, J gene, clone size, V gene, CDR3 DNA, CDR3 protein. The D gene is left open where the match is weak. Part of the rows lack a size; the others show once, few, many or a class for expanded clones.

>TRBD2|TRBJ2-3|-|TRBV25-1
TGTGCCAGCTCACCATACGGGACGGGAGGCCCAGATACGCAGTATTTT
CASSPYGTGGPDTQYF
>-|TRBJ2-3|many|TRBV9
TGTGCCAGCACTAAGACAGGTGCCGATTGGAGCACAGATACGCAGTATTTT
CASTKTGADWSTDTQYF
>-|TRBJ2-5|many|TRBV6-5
TGTGCCAGCAGTTACTCCCGGGACGCCTCCCAGTACTTC
CASSYSRDASQYF
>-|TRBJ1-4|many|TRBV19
TGTGCCAGTAGTACCGCTCTCGACAGGCCCCAGTTTGCTAATGAAAAACTGTTTTTT
CASSTALDRPQFANEKLFF
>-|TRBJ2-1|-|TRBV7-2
TGTGCCAGCAGCTTAGCCCAGGGAATCTACAATGAGCAGTTCTTC
CASSLAQGIYNEQFF
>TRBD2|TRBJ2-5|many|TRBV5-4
TGTGCCAGCAGCCCCTGGACTAGCGGGAGACAAGAGACCCAGTACTTC
CASSPWTSGRQETQYF
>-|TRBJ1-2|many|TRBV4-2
TGTGCCAGCAGCCAAGTTCGAATGGAGGACTATGGCTACACCTTC
CASSQVRMEDYGYTF
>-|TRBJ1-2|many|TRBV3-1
TGTGCCAGCAGCCAAGGGGCATCTAACTATGGCTACACCTTC
CASSQGASNYGYTF
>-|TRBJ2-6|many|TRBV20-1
TGCAGTGCTCCCTTAGAGTTGACCGTCCTGACTTTC
CSAPLELTVLTF
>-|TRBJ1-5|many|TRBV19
TGTGCCAGTAGTCCCCCCCGGGCCTCGATTGGGCAGCCCCAGCATTTT
CASSPPRASIGQPQHF
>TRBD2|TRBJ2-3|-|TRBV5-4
TGTGCCAGCACCCCGGGGGGGGAGCGGGGGGCAGATACGCAGTATTTT
CASTPGGERGADTQYF
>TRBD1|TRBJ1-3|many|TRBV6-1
TGTGCCAGCGGACAGGGTACGGGAAACACCATATATTTT
CASGQGTGNTIYF
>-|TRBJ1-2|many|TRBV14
TGTGCCAGCAGCCAAGGGAAAGGGATTAACTATGGCTACACCTTC
CASSQGKGINYGYTF
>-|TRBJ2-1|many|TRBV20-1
TGCAGTGCTAGAGGGGGGGAGACACACAATGAGCAGTTCTTC
CSARGGETHNEQFF
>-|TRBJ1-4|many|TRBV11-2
TGTGCCAGCAGCAACAGGGTAGGCGAAAAACTGTTTTTT
CASSNRVGEKLFF
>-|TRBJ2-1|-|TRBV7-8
TGCTGCTGCGGGTACTCCTACAATGAGCAGTTCTTC
CCCGYSYNEQFF
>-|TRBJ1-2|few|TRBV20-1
TGCAGTGCTAGTCAAGGAAACTATGGCTCCACCTTC
CSASQGNYGSTF
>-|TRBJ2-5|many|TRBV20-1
TGCAGTGCTAGAGATCTAGCGGAGAACCAGGGGGCCCAGTACTTC
CSARDLAENQGAQYF
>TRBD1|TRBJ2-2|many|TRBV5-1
TGCGCCAGCAGCTCTCCCCTAGGGACAGGGAAATACACCGGGGAGCTGTTTTTT
CASSSPLGTGKYTGELFF
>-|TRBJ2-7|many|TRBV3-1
TGTGCCAGCAGCCAAGTTAACGGGGCCGAGCAGTACTTC
CASSQVNGAEQYF
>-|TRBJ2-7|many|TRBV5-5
TGTGCCAGCAGCCCCCAGTTTGGTAGCAATGACTACGAGCAGTACTTC
CASSPQFGSNDYEQYF
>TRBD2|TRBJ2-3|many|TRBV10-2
TGCGCCAGCAGAATAGCGGGCGAAACGACAGATACGCAGTATTTT
CASRIAGETTDTQYF
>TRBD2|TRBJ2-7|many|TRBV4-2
TGTGCCAGCAGCCCGGGAGGCAGGACCGAGCAGTACTTC
CASSPGGRTEQYF
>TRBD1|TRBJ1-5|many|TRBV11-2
TGTGCCAGCAGCCTAACAGGACAGGGGAATCAGCCCCAGCATTTT
CASSLTGQGNQPQHF
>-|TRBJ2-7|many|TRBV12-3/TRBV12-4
TGTGCCAGCAGTCACGAAGAACGGTCCTACGAGCAGTACTTC
CASSHEERSYEQYF
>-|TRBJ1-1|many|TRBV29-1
TGCAGCGGACACCAAGGGGGGGGAACTGAAGCTTTCTTT
CSGHQGGGTEAFF
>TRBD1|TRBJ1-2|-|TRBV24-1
TGTGCCACCAGTGACCAGGGGGCGAACTATGGCTACACCTTC
CATSDQGANYGYTF
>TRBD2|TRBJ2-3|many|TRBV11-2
TGTGCCAGCAGCTTAGGCGGGAGAAGGGCAGATACGCAGTATTTT
CASSLGGRRADTQYF
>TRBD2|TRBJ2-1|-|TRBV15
TGTGCCACTCTAGCGGGAGTAGGTGAGCAGTTCTTC
CATLAGVGEQFF
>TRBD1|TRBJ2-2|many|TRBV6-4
TGTGCCAGGAGGGACAGGTCGAACACCGGGGAGCTGTTTTTT
CARRDRSNTGELFF
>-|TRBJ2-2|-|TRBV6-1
TGTGCCAGCAGTGAAATGCTAGTGGCGAGCGCCGGGGAGCTGTTTTTT
CASSEMLVASAGELFF
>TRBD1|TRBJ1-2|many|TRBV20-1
TGCAGTGCTAAATATGGGACAGGGGGTATTAGCGGCTACACCTTC
CSAKYGTGGISGYTF
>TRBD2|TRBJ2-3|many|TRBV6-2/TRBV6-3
TGTGCCAGCAGTTACACGGCGGGAGGGCCTTCAGATACGCAGTATTTT
CASSYTAGGPSDTQYF
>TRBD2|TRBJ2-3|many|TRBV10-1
TGCGCCAGCAGTGACCCTAGCGGGAGGGCCCCAGATACGCAGTATTTT
CASSDPSGRAPDTQYF
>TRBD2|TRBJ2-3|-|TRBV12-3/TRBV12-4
TGTGCCAGCAGTCCCGGGACTAGCGTATACAATGAGCAGTATTTT
CASSPGTSVYNEQYF
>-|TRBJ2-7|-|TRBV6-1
TGTGCCAGCTCGTGGGGGGAAGAGAATGGGTCCTACGAGCAGTACTTC
CASSWGEENGSYEQYF
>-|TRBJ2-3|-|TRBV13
TGTGCCAGCAGCACTCCTCGGGGTAGCACAGATACGCAGTATTTT
CASSTPRGSTDTQYF
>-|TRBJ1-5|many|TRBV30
TGTGCCTGGAGTGGGGCAGGGGATCAGCCCCAGCATTTT
CAWSGAGDQPQHF
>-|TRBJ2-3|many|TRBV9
TGTGCCAGCAGCGTCCCCCGGGACGGGGGCTCCACAGATACGCAGTATTTT
CASSVPRDGGSTDTQYF
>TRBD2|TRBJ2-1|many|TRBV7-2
TGTGCCAGCAGCTTTCCAGCGGGAGGCCTCTACAATGAGCAGTTCTTC
CASSFPAGGLYNEQFF
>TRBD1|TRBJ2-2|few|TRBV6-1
TGTGCCAGCAGTGAACAGGGGGCTGTCACCGGGGAGCTGTTTTTT
CASSEQGAVTGELFF
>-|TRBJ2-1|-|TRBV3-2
TGTGCCAGCCAAGGAGAAGCGGGAGGGGGAGGGAATGAGCAGTTCTTC
CASQGEAGGGGNEQFF
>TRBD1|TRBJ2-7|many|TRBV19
TGTGCCAGTAGTACACAGGGGTTCATGTACGAGCAGTACTTC
CASSTQGFMYEQYF
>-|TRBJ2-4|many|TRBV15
TGTGCCACCAGCAGAGATCAAACAGGGAAAAACATTCAGTACTTC
CATSRDQTGKNIQYF
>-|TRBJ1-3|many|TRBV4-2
TGTGCCAGCAGCCACGGGGGCAGGGAACGAAACACCATATATTTT
CASSHGGRERNTIYF
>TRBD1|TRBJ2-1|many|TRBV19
TGTGCCAGTAGTATGGAGGCAGGGGGCCCCTTGGATGAGCAGTTCTTC
CASSMEAGGPLDEQFF
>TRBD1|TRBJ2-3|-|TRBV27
TGTGCCAGCAGTTCCTACCGACAGGGGGCGATGGGCACAGATACGCAGTATTTT
CASSSYRQGAMGTDTQYF
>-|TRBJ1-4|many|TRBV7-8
TGTGCCAGCAGCGTAACCCCGGGGCTAAATGAAAAACTGTTTTTT
CASSVTPGLNEKLFF
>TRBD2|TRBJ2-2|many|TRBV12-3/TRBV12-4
TGTGCCAGCACCCGGACTAGCGGGAGTGGGACCGGGGAGCTGTTTTTT
CASTRTSGSGTGELFF
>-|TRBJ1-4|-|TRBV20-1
TGCAGTGCTCTCCGTGGGTTTAATGAAAAACTGTTTTTT
CSALRGFNEKLFF
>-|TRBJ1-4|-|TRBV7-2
TGTGCCAGCAGCTTAGTCGGGCGTAATGAAAAACTGTTTTTT
CASSLVGRNEKLFF
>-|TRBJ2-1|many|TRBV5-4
TGTGCCAGCAGCTTGGCGAGCCACGGGAGTGAGCAGTTCTTC
CASSLASHGSEQFF
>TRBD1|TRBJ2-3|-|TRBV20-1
TGCAGTGCTTTGGGGACAGGGGGCGCAGATACGCAGTATTTT
CSALGTGGADTQYF
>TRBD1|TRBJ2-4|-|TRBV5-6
TGTGCCAGCAGCTCTATAGGGACAGGTATCGCCGTAGCCAAAAACATTCAGTACTTC
CASSSIGTGIAVAKNIQYF